These T cell receptor beta chains were read from a single sample in a study of blood T cell repertoires in COVID-19. Generated by immunoSEQ multiplex PCR, the TCRdb table keeps only in-frame clones and is missing some. The table shows more than 100,000 clones, with roughly 83% occurring only once. Sequenced sample: peripheral blood. Receptor source: a woman aged 45 to 65 with acute or convalescent COVID-19. CDR3s include the opening cysteine and the closing phenylalanine or tryptophan. A D gene is named only where the DNA matches it firmly. Some rows mark clone size as missing; the rest say once, few, many or name a class of expanded clone.

cdr3_nt: TGCGCCAGCGGCGAGACAGTAACTGAAGCTTTCTTT
cdr3_aa: CASGETVTEAFF
clone_size: -
j_call: TRBJ1-1
d_call: -
v_call: TRBV5-1

cdr3_nt: TGTGCCAGCAGCCACAGGACAGCGAATCAGCCCCAGCATTTT
cdr3_aa: CASSHRTANQPQHF
clone_size: -
j_call: TRBJ1-5
d_call: -
v_call: TRBV3-1/TRBV3-2

cdr3_nt: TGTGCCAGCAGCCAAGGGACATTGGACTCTGGGGCCAACGTCCTGACTTTC
cdr3_aa: CASSQGTLDSGANVLTF
clone_size: -
j_call: TRBJ2-6
d_call: -
v_call: TRBV3-1/TRBV3-2

cdr3_nt: TGTGCCAGCAGCGCCCTTGTAGCACCAAATGGTGGCGCCGGGGAGCTGTTTTTT
cdr3_aa: CASSALVAPNGGAGELFF
clone_size: -
j_call: TRBJ2-2
d_call: -
v_call: TRBV6-4

cdr3_nt: TGTGCCAGCAGCTTAGTAGGGACTAGCGGGGGACTAGGGATCTACGAGCAGTACTTC
cdr3_aa: CASSLVGTSGGLGIYEQYF
clone_size: -
j_call: TRBJ2-7
d_call: TRBD2
v_call: TRBV7-2

cdr3_nt: TGTGCCAGCAGTGAAAAGGGGTGGATACGGAATTCACCCCTCCACTTT
cdr3_aa: CASSEKGWIRNSPLHF
clone_size: -
j_call: TRBJ1-6
d_call: -
v_call: TRBV6-1

cdr3_nt: TGTGCCAGCAGCCAAGATCTCCGAGGTGGCACTGAAGCTTTCTTT
cdr3_aa: CASSQDLRGGTEAFF
clone_size: -
j_call: TRBJ1-1
d_call: -
v_call: TRBV4-2

cdr3_nt: TGCAGCGTAGGGACAGGGGGCAATTCACCCCTCCACTTT
cdr3_aa: CSVGTGGNSPLHF
clone_size: -
j_call: TRBJ1-6
d_call: TRBD1
v_call: TRBV29-1

cdr3_nt: TGCGCCAGCAGGTCCGGGACAGATAGCAATCAGCCCCAGCATTTT
cdr3_aa: CASRSGTDSNQPQHF
clone_size: -
j_call: TRBJ1-5
d_call: TRBD1
v_call: TRBV5-1

cdr3_nt: TGTGCCAGCAGTGAATGGGCAGGGGCTGGAAACACCATATATTTT
cdr3_aa: CASSEWAGAGNTIYF
clone_size: -
j_call: TRBJ1-3
d_call: -
v_call: TRBV6-1

cdr3_nt: TGTGCCAGCAGCTCAACTAGCGGGGCCTCCTACAATGAGCAGTTCTTC
cdr3_aa: CASSSTSGASYNEQFF
clone_size: -
j_call: TRBJ2-1
d_call: TRBD2
v_call: TRBV2

cdr3_nt: TGTGCCACCAGTGGAGGACAAAGCACAGATACGCAGTATTTT
cdr3_aa: CATSGGQSTDTQYF
clone_size: -
j_call: TRBJ2-3
d_call: -
v_call: TRBV24-1

cdr3_nt: TGTGCCAGCAGCCCTAGACAGGGATCCTACAATGAGCAGTTCTTC
cdr3_aa: CASSPRQGSYNEQFF
clone_size: once
j_call: TRBJ2-1
d_call: TRBD1
v_call: TRBV5-6

cdr3_nt: TGTGCCACCAGCGGTCCCGGGACGGCCACTAGCTCAGGGATCAAGTATTTT
cdr3_aa: CATSGPGTATSSGIKYF
clone_size: -
j_call: TRBJ2-3
d_call: -
v_call: TRBV15

cdr3_nt: TGTGCCAGCAGTGAAGGACAGGGCAAAAACATTCAGTACTTC
cdr3_aa: CASSEGQGKNIQYF
clone_size: -
j_call: TRBJ2-4
d_call: TRBD1
v_call: TRBV6-1

cdr3_nt: TGCAGTGCTAGTATCTCTTCTAGCGGGGGGGCCGAGTTCTTC
cdr3_aa: CSASISSSGGAEFF
clone_size: -
j_call: TRBJ2-1
d_call: TRBD2
v_call: TRBV20-1

cdr3_nt: TGTGCCAGTAGTATAGGTGCGCTAGTCCTTCCGTTCTTC
cdr3_aa: CASSIGALVLPFF
clone_size: -
j_call: TRBJ2-1
d_call: -
v_call: TRBV19

cdr3_nt: TGTGCCAGCCCCGGGAACCGTCGAGACACTGAAGCTTTCTTT
cdr3_aa: CASPGNRRDTEAFF
clone_size: -
j_call: TRBJ1-1
d_call: -
v_call: TRBV2

cdr3_nt: TGTGCCAGCAGCTTAACGGGACAGACAAACAATGAGCAGTTCTTC
cdr3_aa: CASSLTGQTNNEQFF
clone_size: -
j_call: TRBJ2-1
d_call: TRBD1
v_call: TRBV11-3

cdr3_nt: TGTGCCAGCAGTACACAGACAGGGTTGCATGAAAAACTGTTTTTT
cdr3_aa: CASSTQTGLHEKLFF
clone_size: -
j_call: TRBJ1-4
d_call: TRBD1
v_call: TRBV6-6

cdr3_nt: TGTGCCAGTAGTATAGATCGGCCGTACGACACGAATAATTCACCCCTCCACTTT
cdr3_aa: CASSIDRPYDTNNSPLHF
clone_size: once
j_call: TRBJ1-6
d_call: -
v_call: TRBV19

cdr3_nt: TGTGCCAGCAGCTTGGAGGGACAGGGTTTCATCGTCGGCTACGAGCAGTACTTC
cdr3_aa: CASSLEGQGFIVGYEQYF
clone_size: -
j_call: TRBJ2-7
d_call: TRBD1
v_call: TRBV5-6

cdr3_nt: TGTGCCAGCAGCGTAGGAGCGGGGGGGACTAGCACAGATACGCAGTATTTT
cdr3_aa: CASSVGAGGTSTDTQYF
clone_size: few
j_call: TRBJ2-3
d_call: TRBD2
v_call: TRBV9

cdr3_nt: TGTGCCACCAGACAAACAGCTAACTATGGCTACACCTTC
cdr3_aa: CATRQTANYGYTF
clone_size: -
j_call: TRBJ1-2
d_call: -
v_call: TRBV15

cdr3_nt: TGCGCCAGCAGCAGGGACAGGGGGGACACCGGGGAGCTGTTTTTT
cdr3_aa: CASSRDRGDTGELFF
clone_size: -
j_call: TRBJ2-2
d_call: TRBD1
v_call: TRBV5-1

cdr3_nt: TGCGCCAGCAGCCAGGGAAACAACAGGGGTGACGGCTACACCTTC
cdr3_aa: CASSQGNNRGDGYTF
clone_size: once
j_call: TRBJ1-2
d_call: TRBD1
v_call: TRBV4-1

cdr3_nt: TGTGCCAGCAGTGAAGGCGGGGGGGCCCACGGAGAGCTGTTTTTT
cdr3_aa: CASSEGGGAHGELFF
clone_size: -
j_call: TRBJ2-2
d_call: TRBD2
v_call: TRBV6-4

cdr3_nt: TGTGCCAGCTCACAGGAGTATGAGCAGTTCTTC
cdr3_aa: CASSQEYEQFF
clone_size: -
j_call: TRBJ2-1
d_call: -
v_call: TRBV18

cdr3_nt: TGTGCCAGCAGTCCGACAGGGACCAACTATGGCTACACCTTC
cdr3_aa: CASSPTGTNYGYTF
clone_size: -
j_call: TRBJ1-2
d_call: TRBD1
v_call: TRBV28

cdr3_nt: TGTGCCAGTAGTGGCAGGTTAAGCACTGAAGCTTTCTTT
cdr3_aa: CASSGRLSTEAFF
clone_size: -
j_call: TRBJ1-1
d_call: -
v_call: TRBV19

cdr3_nt: TGTGCCAGCAGTGAGTCGTGGAGCTCCTATAATTCACCCCTCCACTTT
cdr3_aa: CASSESWSSYNSPLHF
clone_size: -
j_call: TRBJ1-6
d_call: -
v_call: TRBV25-1

cdr3_nt: TGTGCCAGCAAGCGGGGGCCACGAGATACGCAGTATTTT
cdr3_aa: CASKRGPRDTQYF
clone_size: -
j_call: TRBJ2-3
d_call: TRBD2
v_call: TRBV27

cdr3_nt: TGTGCCAGCAGGTCGGACAGGGACACTGAAGCTTTCTTT
cdr3_aa: CASRSDRDTEAFF
clone_size: -
j_call: TRBJ1-1
d_call: TRBD1
v_call: TRBV12-3/TRBV12-4

cdr3_nt: TGTGCCAGTAGTAGTGGACAGGGGGCCGCCTACGAGCAGTACTTC
cdr3_aa: CASSSGQGAAYEQYF
clone_size: -
j_call: TRBJ2-7
d_call: TRBD1
v_call: TRBV19

cdr3_nt: TGTGCCAGCAGCTCCCGGGACAGGGGGAATTCACCCCTCCACTTT
cdr3_aa: CASSSRDRGNSPLHF
clone_size: -
j_call: TRBJ1-6
d_call: TRBD1
v_call: TRBV7-8

cdr3_nt: TGTGCCAGCAGCCAGAGTTGGAGCTCCTACAATGAGCAGTTCTTC
cdr3_aa: CASSQSWSSYNEQFF
clone_size: -
j_call: TRBJ2-1
d_call: -
v_call: TRBV7-2

cdr3_nt: TGTGCCAGTGCCCGGACTAGCGGATACACAGATACGCAGTATTTT
cdr3_aa: CASARTSGYTDTQYF
clone_size: -
j_call: TRBJ2-3
d_call: TRBD2
v_call: TRBV19

cdr3_nt: TGTGCCAGCAGTTTATGGGGGGTTGGCGAAGCTTTCTTT
cdr3_aa: CASSLWGVGEAFF
clone_size: once
j_call: TRBJ1-1
d_call: -
v_call: TRBV27

cdr3_nt: TGTGCCAGCAGCCGCGGGACAGAGAACTATGGCTACACCTTC
cdr3_aa: CASSRGTENYGYTF
clone_size: medium-sized
j_call: TRBJ1-2
d_call: TRBD1
v_call: TRBV5-6

cdr3_nt: TGTGCCAGCAGCGTAGACCCGGGGGCGGGGGCGGTCTATGGCTACACCTTC
cdr3_aa: CASSVDPGAGAVYGYTF
clone_size: -
j_call: TRBJ1-2
d_call: -
v_call: TRBV9

cdr3_nt: TGCGCCAGCAGCTTGGACAGGGCGGATGAAAAACTGTTTTTT
cdr3_aa: CASSLDRADEKLFF
clone_size: -
j_call: TRBJ1-4
d_call: -
v_call: TRBV5-1

cdr3_nt: TGTGCCAGCTCAAAAACAGGGGGGGGCTACGAGCAGTACTTC
cdr3_aa: CASSKTGGGYEQYF
clone_size: -
j_call: TRBJ2-7
d_call: -
v_call: TRBV18

cdr3_nt: TGTGCCAGCAGGCCAGGGGTCGGCACTGAAGCTTTCTTT
cdr3_aa: CASRPGVGTEAFF
clone_size: -
j_call: TRBJ1-1
d_call: -
v_call: TRBV12-3/TRBV12-4

cdr3_nt: TGTGCCAGCAGCCAACGGACAGGGCCCACTGAAGCTTTCTTT
cdr3_aa: CASSQRTGPTEAFF
clone_size: -
j_call: TRBJ1-1
d_call: TRBD1
v_call: TRBV11-2